This T cell receptor beta chain derives from a study of cytomegalovirus exposure and HLA in healthy donors. The study ran its PCR with 60 Vbeta and 13 Jbeta primers. Profiled with immunoSEQ multiplex PCR; TCRdb holds only in-frame clones, not every one. The sample includes roughly 120,000 clones, just under 70% of them seen just once. Germline V gene lookup returns CDR1 SGHRS and CDR2 YFSETQ. There are 13 residues in the CDR3. Losses at the gene ends were 5 bases for V and 7 bases for J; bases not matched to a gene: 8. The sequenced sample was PBMCs. This sequence joins TRBV5-1 and TRBJ2-5, with 7 bases that match TRBD1. The sequence derives from a woman aged 70-85 years in good health and CMV-seropositive. The CDR3 region is CASSGDSYGTQYF. The CDR3 DNA is TGCGCCAGCAGTGGGGACAGTTACGGGACCCAGTACTTC. Together with reference TRBV5-1 and TRBJ2-5, the CDR3 gives the full variable domain: KAGVTQTPRYLIKTRGQQVTLSCSPISGHRSVSWYQQTPGQGLQFLFEYFSETQRNKGNFPGRFSGRQFSNSRSEMNVSTLELGDSALYLCASSGDSYGTQYFGPGTRLLVL.